The T cell receptor beta chain described here comes from a study of regulatory T cells in long-lasting Graves disease. Sequencing libraries for TCR beta were prepared with iRepertoire HTBI primers and Arm-PCR of CDR3 regions. One entry per CDR3 protein, called by TCRdb with MiXCR from the multiplex PCR reads. This table has around 250,000 distinct CDR3 sequences, approximately 20% appearing once. Turning to this clonotype: As yet, its antigen is unknown.

The time point: newly diagnosed GD, antithyroid drugs for less than 3 months. RNA isolated from PBMCs was used to make the TCR library. Patients all came to the study from an endocrinology department in Xi'an, China. The study's findings and limits: Persistent disease was characterized by preferential usage of TRBV28, TRBJ1-2 and TRBJ2-5.

The germline gives CDR1 SGDLS, CDR2 YYNGEE. Trimming shortened V by 4 bases and J by 1 base, and 20 bases separated the two germline ends. This CDR3 region has 17 residues. The TCR comes from a female donor with Graves disease. Sequenced material: peripheral blood mononuclear cells (PBMCs), taken at new diagnosis, from a patient treated with antithyroid drugs. The genes are TRBV9 and TRBJ1-2; no definite D call. The CDR3 region has the DNA TGTGCCAGCAGCTCCCATCGTCGGCCTCCGAATAACTATGGCTACACCTTC. Translated, it gives CASSSHRRPPNNYGYTF.